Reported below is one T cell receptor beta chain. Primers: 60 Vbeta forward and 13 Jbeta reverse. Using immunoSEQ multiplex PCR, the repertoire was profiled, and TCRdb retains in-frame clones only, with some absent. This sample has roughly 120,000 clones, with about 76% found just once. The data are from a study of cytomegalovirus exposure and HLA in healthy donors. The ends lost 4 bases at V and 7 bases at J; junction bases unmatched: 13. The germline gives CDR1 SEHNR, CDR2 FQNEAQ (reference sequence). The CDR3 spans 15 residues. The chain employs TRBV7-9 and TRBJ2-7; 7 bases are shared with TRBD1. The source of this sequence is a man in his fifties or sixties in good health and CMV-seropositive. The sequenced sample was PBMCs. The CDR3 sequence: CASSSTDRTRLEQYF. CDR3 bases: TGTGCCAGCAGCTCCACGGACAGGACTCGGCTAGAGCAGTACTTC.